This entry lists 21 T cell receptor beta chains sequenced from one sample in a study of cytomegalovirus exposure and HLA in healthy donors. Primers included in the PCR were 60 Vbeta and 13 Jbeta primers. Data came from immunoSEQ multiplex PCR; TCRdb stores just in-frame clones and leaves some out. The table has fewer than 250,000 clones, roughly 80% seen once. Material for sequencing was PBMCs. The receptors were sampled from a man between 25 and 39 years old in good health and CMV-seronegative.

V gene TRBV5-4 combines with J gene TRBJ2-1; D is ambiguous. CDR3 length: 15 amino acids. CDR1 is SGHNT, CDR2 YYREEE, per germline (reference sequence). With 4 bases removed from V and 0 bases from J, the gap between germline ends came to 11 bases. The CDR3 loop reads CASSPAESSYNEQFF. The CDR3 DNA reads as TGTGCCAGCAGCCCGGCGGAGAGCTCCTACAATGAGCAGTTCTTC.

This chain links TRBV7-3 with TRBJ1-6, with 7 bases identical to TRBD1. From germline, CDR1 is SGHTA and CDR2 FQGTGA. The CDR3 spans 16 residues. With 5 bases clipped from V and 3 bases from J, the junction kept 7 bases outside the gene matches. This chain's CDR3 is CASSKRGDSYNSPLHF. As DNA, the CDR3 is TGTGCCAGCAGCAAAAGGGGGGACAGCTATAATTCACCCCTCCACTTT.

V gene TRBV6-1 combines with J gene TRBJ1-5, with D uncertain. Looked up from germline, CDR1 is MNHNS and CDR2 is SASEGT. There are 13 residues in the CDR3. Between the trimmed V and J ends, which lost 6 bases and 0 bases, there was a span of 6 bases. The chain's CDR3 is CASRRNSNQPQHF. The CDR3 DNA follows: TGTGCCAGCAGGCGGAATAGCAATCAGCCCCAGCATTTT.

This chain links TRBV4-2 with TRBJ2-1; TRBD2 might be the D (6 bases). The CDR3 is 14 residues long. CDR1 is LGHNA and CDR2 is YNFKEQ in the germline V gene. Trimming left V 8 bases short and J 5 bases short, with 16 bases between. This CDR3 reads CASLGGAGDNEQFF. CDR3 in DNA: TGTGCCAGCCTCGGGGGAGCCGGGGACAATGAGCAGTTCTTC.

This chain joins TRBV2 and TRBJ2-7; TRBD1 matches at 9 bases. The germline gives CDR1 SNHLY, CDR2 FYNNEI. The CDR3 sequence is 13 residues long. The V gene end was trimmed by 6 bases and the J gene end by 5 bases; junction bases not matched to a gene: 5. The CDR3 sequence is CASSRDRVNEQYF. The DNA of the CDR3 is TGTGCCAGCAGCCGGGACAGGGTCAACGAGCAGTACTTC.

Comment on this clone: The junction departs from germline at one end; a sequencing error may be responsible. The rearrangement joins TRBV29-1 to TRBJ1-4; maybe TRBD1 (6 bases). The CDR3 is 12 residues long. Germline V gene data show CDR1 as SQVTM and CDR2 as ANQGSEA. The CDR3 here is CSVESSDSTQLF. CDR3 DNA sequence: TGCAGCGTCGAAAGTTCGGACAGTACCCAGCTTTTT.

The J gene is TRBJ2-7, the V gene TRBV6-6; no firm D call. The V gene's germline CDR1 is MNHNY and CDR2 SVGAGI (reference sequence). The CDR3 consists of 14 residues. Trimming left V 2 bases short and J 2 bases short, with 10 bases between. CDR3 in DNA: TGTGCCAGCAGTTACGTTGGCGGAACCTACGAGCAGTACTTC. Translated: CASSYVGGTYEQYF.

The chain couples TRBV2 to TRBJ2-3; 7 bases are a match to TRBD1. CDR3 length: 15 residues. Germline V gene data show CDR1 as SNHLY and CDR2 as FYNNEI. V gave up 7 bases and J gave up 4 bases; unmatched junction bases: 11. The CDR3 DNA follows: TGTGCCAGCACGGTGACAGGGTCGGGTCCAGATACGCAGTATTTT. It is translated as CASTVTGSGPDTQYF.

The V gene is TRBV18, the J gene TRBJ1-6; D unclear. Germline assignment: CDR1 KGHSH and CDR2 LQKENI. This CDR3 has 15 residues. The V end was cut by 1 base, the J end by 7 bases, with 11 bases between. CDR3 nucleotide sequence: TGTGCCAGCTCACCACGGCCGAACCAAAATTCACCCCTCCACTTT. It codes for CASSPRPNQNSPLHF.

The chain joins TRBV7-9 to TRBJ1-1, with 7 nucleotides matching TRBD1. Germline V gives CDR1 SEHNR, CDR2 FQNEAQ (reference sequence). This CDR3 has 17 amino acids. After removal of 4 bases from V and 0 bases from J, the junction contained 11 bases not matched to a gene. CDR3 bases: TGTGCCAGCAGCTCGAGGACAGGCGGGCCTATGAACACTGAAGCTTTCTTT. It specifies CASSSRTGGPMNTEAFF.

This chain joins TRBV30 and TRBJ1-5; 10 positions agree with TRBD1. CDR3 size: 17 residues. Trimming cost V 3 bases and J 1 base; bases outside gene matches: 9. Germline V lookup: CDR1 GTSNPN, CDR2 SVGIG (reference sequence). The CDR3 nucleotides read TGTGCCTGGAGCGGAGGACAGGGGGGGGAAAGCAATCAGCCCCAGCATTTT. Translating gives CAWSGGQGGESNQPQHF.

The genes are TRBV29-1 and TRBJ2-7; TRBD2 agrees at 7 bases. The CDR3 sequence is 12 residues long. From germline, CDR1 is SQVTM and CDR2 ANQGSEA. V shed 4 bases and J 4 bases; nucleotides not matched to a gene: 4. The CDR3 reads CSVVGEGYEQYF. For the CDR3, the DNA is TGCAGCGTTGTGGGGGAGGGTTACGAGCAGTACTTC.

The chain has TRBV15 and TRBJ1-4; D is unresolved. The germline V and J ends were trimmed by 0 bases and 10 bases, with 6 bases remaining between them. Per the germline V gene, CDR1 is LNHNV and CDR2 is YYDKDF (reference sequence). This CDR3 has 12 residues. CDR3 in amino acids: CATSRDTGKLFF. CDR3 bases: TGTGCCACCAGCAGAGATACCGGAAAACTGTTTTTT.

The chain is built from TRBV28 and TRBJ1-5, with 7 bases lining up with TRBD1. CDR3 size: 18 residues. V trimming: 6 bases; J trimming: 2 bases; junction bases outside the gene matches: 16. Germline V gene lookup returns CDR1 MDHEN and CDR2 SYDVKM. CDR3 DNA sequence: TGTGCCAGCAGGCCGACAGGGTCTCGCAGAGGTGGCAATCAGCCCCAGCATTTT. This encodes CASRPTGSRRGGNQPQHF.

J is TRBJ2-5 and V is TRBV6-6, with TRBD2 as a possible D gene (7 bases). Germline loops: CDR1 MNHNY, CDR2 SVGAGI (reference sequence). V was shortened by 9 bases and J by 1 base, with 18 bases between the two germline ends. The CDR3 is 15 residues long. CDR3 protein: CASREPGGGQETQYF. The CDR3 region has the DNA TGTGCCAGTCGGGAACCGGGGGGCGGCCAAGAGACCCAGTACTTC.

Only a few counts were recorded for this clone. The chain joins TRBV19 to TRBJ2-5; 9 bases match TRBD2. Trimming removed 4 bases from V and 5 bases from J; junction bases left unmatched: 8. This CDR3 is built from 15 residues. From germline, CDR1 is LNHDA and CDR2 SQIVND (reference sequence). The CDR3 sequence: CASSNRRGGLETQYF. As DNA, the CDR3 is TGTGCCAGTAGTAACAGGCGGGGGGGCCTGGAGACCCAGTACTTC.

Of note for this clone: The same CDR3 is also encoded by other DNA sequences in this sample. The J gene is TRBJ2-5, the V gene TRBV5-1; 8 bases align to TRBD1. Per the germline V gene, CDR1 is SGHRS and CDR2 is YFSETQ. The trim removed 3 bases at V and 1 base at J, leaving 2 bases unmatched. The CDR3 totals 14 residues. The CDR3 coding sequence is TGCGCCAGCAGCTCCGGACAGGGCCAAGAGACCCAGTACTTC. Translating it yields CASSSGQGQETQYF.

The chain couples TRBV6-5 to TRBJ1-3, with D possibly TRBD1 on 6 matching bases. V shed 6 bases and J shed 0 bases, with 12 bases lying between them. There are 15 residues in the CDR3. CDR1 is MNHEY and CDR2 is SVGAGI in the germline V gene. This CDR3 is CASRPDRFSGNTIYF. Here the CDR3 DNA reads TGTGCCAGCAGACCAGACAGGTTCTCTGGAAACACCATATATTTT.

The V call is TRBV4-1, the J call TRBJ1-2, with TRBD1 matching 7 bases. Germline trimming cut 3 bases from V and 8 bases from J; bases unmatched to any gene: 9. Germline V CDR1 and CDR2: MGHRA, YSYEKL. The CDR3 totals 14 residues. The CDR3 sequence is CASSQLAGGGGYTF. The DNA of the CDR3 is TGCGCCAGCAGCCAGCTTGCAGGGGGTGGGGGCTACACCTTC.

The rearrangement uses TRBV27 and TRBJ2-3; D gene unclear. V shed 2 bases and J shed 2 bases, with 8 bases lying between them. The germline gives CDR1 MNHEY, CDR2 SMNVEV (reference sequence). The CDR3 has 14 amino acids. CDR3 region: CASSLNRVTDTQYF. The CDR3 coding sequence is TGTGCCAGCAGTTTAAACAGAGTCACAGATACGCAGTATTTT.

In this sample, this clone turned up a few times. The chain links TRBV9 to TRBJ1-2; 7 bases match TRBD1. CDR1 and CDR2 from the germline V gene are SGDLS and YYNGEE. This CDR3 is built from 15 residues. The J segment lost 8 bases and the V segment lost 5 bases, leaving 15 bases of the junction unmatched. In nucleotides, the CDR3 is TGTGCCAGCAGTGGGGACCGAGGGGGCGCGGAGGGCTACACCTTC. It codes for CASSGDRGGAEGYTF.